A selection of T cell receptor beta chains follows, all from one sample in a study of CD8 T cells in Susac syndrome. One entry per CDR3 protein, called by TCRdb with MiXCR from the immunoSEQ multiplex PCR reads. The profile shows some 190,000 distinct CDR3 sequences, approximately 94% of them singletons. Sequencing was carried out using CD4+ T cells from PBMCs. These receptors were taken from a human donor in good health. CDR3s include the opening cysteine and the closing phenylalanine or tryptophan. Fields, in order: clone size, D gene, V gene, J gene, CDR3 protein, CDR3 DNA. A D gene is named only where the DNA matches it firmly. A row's size may be missing; if present it is once, few, many or a size class.

clone_size: -
d_call: -
v_call: TRBV9
j_call: TRBJ2-5
cdr3_aa: CASSWEGNPQETQYF
cdr3_nt: TGTGCCAGCAGCTGGGAAGGCAACCCACAAGAGACCCAGTACTTC

clone_size: -
d_call: -
v_call: TRBV5-1
j_call: TRBJ1-4
cdr3_aa: CASSPDGVASNEKLFF
cdr3_nt: TGCGCCAGCAGCCCGGACGGTGTCGCCTCTAATGAAAAACTGTTTTTT

clone_size: -
d_call: -
v_call: TRBV20-1
j_call: TRBJ1-2
cdr3_aa: CSARGIPSAGDQVNYGYTF
cdr3_nt: TGCAGTGCTAGAGGTATCCCCTCGGCAGGGGACCAGGTTAACTATGGCTACACCTTC

clone_size: -
d_call: -
v_call: TRBV14
j_call: TRBJ1-1
cdr3_aa: CASSQDLRGRTEAFF
cdr3_nt: TGTGCCAGCAGCCAAGATCTAAGGGGGAGGACTGAAGCTTTCTTT

clone_size: -
d_call: -
v_call: TRBV5-1
j_call: TRBJ1-6
cdr3_aa: CASSLEPPGLYNSPLHF
cdr3_nt: TGCGCCAGCAGCTTGGAGCCGCCGGGGCTCTATAATTCACCCCTCCACTTT

clone_size: -
d_call: TRBD2
v_call: TRBV4-2
j_call: TRBJ2-2
cdr3_aa: CASSPRSGGFVGELFF
cdr3_nt: TGTGCCAGCAGCCCCCGTAGCGGGGGGTTTGTAGGGGAGCTGTTTTTT

clone_size: -
d_call: TRBD1
v_call: TRBV12-3/TRBV12-4
j_call: TRBJ1-6
cdr3_aa: CASTLTGQGNSPLHF
cdr3_nt: TGTGCCAGCACTCTCACGGGACAGGGGAATTCACCCCTCCACTTT

clone_size: -
d_call: -
v_call: TRBV2
j_call: TRBJ2-1
cdr3_aa: CASTLRGGNNEQFF
cdr3_nt: TGTGCCAGCACCCTTAGGGGGGGCAACAATGAGCAGTTCTTC

clone_size: -
d_call: -
v_call: TRBV2
j_call: TRBJ2-2
cdr3_aa: CASKFGWTTGELFF
cdr3_nt: TGTGCCAGCAAGTTTGGTTGGACTACCGGGGAGCTGTTTTTT

clone_size: -
d_call: -
v_call: TRBV5-6
j_call: TRBJ2-4
cdr3_aa: CASSLVGGAKNIQYF
cdr3_nt: TGTGCCAGCAGCTTGGTTGGGGGAGCCAAAAACATTCAGTACTTC

clone_size: -
d_call: -
v_call: TRBV20-1
j_call: TRBJ1-5
cdr3_aa: CSARNVAQPQHF
cdr3_nt: TGCAGTGCTAGAAATGTAGCTCAGCCCCAGCATTTT

clone_size: -
d_call: -
v_call: TRBV29-1
j_call: TRBJ1-2
cdr3_aa: CSVEDTVHGYTF
cdr3_nt: TGCAGCGTTGAAGACACAGTGCATGGCTACACCTTC

clone_size: -
d_call: TRBD1
v_call: TRBV6-5
j_call: TRBJ1-1
cdr3_aa: CASSYSTVGQAAHTEAFF
cdr3_nt: TGTGCCAGCAGTTACTCGACTGTAGGACAGGCAGCGCACACTGAAGCTTTCTTT

clone_size: -
d_call: TRBD1
v_call: TRBV20-1
j_call: TRBJ1-1
cdr3_aa: CSAKDRGPTEVFF
cdr3_nt: TGCAGTGCCAAGGACAGGGGGCCCACTGAAGTTTTCTTT

clone_size: -
d_call: -
v_call: TRBV5-6
j_call: TRBJ1-2
cdr3_aa: CASSTLGTGYTF
cdr3_nt: TGTGCCAGCAGCACACTAGGGACTGGCTACACCTTC

clone_size: -
d_call: TRBD1
v_call: TRBV7-9
j_call: TRBJ1-1
cdr3_aa: CAGSGTGATEAFF
cdr3_nt: TGTGCCGGATCCGGGACAGGGGCCACTGAAGCTTTCTTT

clone_size: -
d_call: -
v_call: TRBV2
j_call: TRBJ1-4
cdr3_aa: CASSVGSEKLFF
cdr3_nt: TGTGCCAGCAGTGTAGGCAGTGAAAAACTGTTTTTT

clone_size: -
d_call: -
v_call: TRBV7-2
j_call: TRBJ2-7
cdr3_aa: CASSFGALYEQYF
cdr3_nt: TGTGCCAGCAGTTTCGGGGCTCTCTACGAGCAGTACTTC

clone_size: -
d_call: -
v_call: TRBV7-2
j_call: TRBJ2-6
cdr3_aa: CASSSRGSGANVLTF
cdr3_nt: TGTGCCAGCAGCTCAAGGGGCTCTGGGGCCAACGTCCTGACTTTC

clone_size: -
d_call: -
v_call: TRBV5-4
j_call: TRBJ1-2
cdr3_aa: CASSGVRQGSSNGYTF
cdr3_nt: TGTGCCAGCAGTGGCGTTCGGCAGGGGAGTTCGAATGGCTACACCTTC

clone_size: -
d_call: TRBD2
v_call: TRBV9
j_call: TRBJ2-2
cdr3_aa: CASTLAGAGTGELFF
cdr3_nt: TGTGCCAGCACCTTAGCGGGGGCCGGGACCGGGGAGCTGTTTTTT

clone_size: -
d_call: -
v_call: TRBV7-2
j_call: TRBJ2-3
cdr3_aa: CASSLGPPTSTDTQYF
cdr3_nt: TGTGCCAGCAGCTTAGGGCCCCCCACTAGCACAGATACGCAGTATTTT

clone_size: -
d_call: -
v_call: TRBV12-3/TRBV12-4
j_call: TRBJ1-2
cdr3_aa: CASSLTGGYTF
cdr3_nt: TGTGCCAGCAGTTTGACGGGCGGCTACACCTTC

clone_size: once
d_call: -
v_call: TRBV5-4
j_call: TRBJ2-2
cdr3_aa: CASSLRAGTHTGELFF
cdr3_nt: TGTGCCAGCAGCTTGCGAGCGGGGACACACACCGGGGAGCTGTTTTTT

clone_size: -
d_call: TRBD1
v_call: TRBV7-2
j_call: TRBJ1-2
cdr3_aa: CASSPTGEGYTF
cdr3_nt: TGTGCCAGCAGCCCGACAGGGGAAGGCTACACCTTC

clone_size: once
d_call: TRBD1
v_call: TRBV3-1
j_call: TRBJ1-5
cdr3_aa: CASSQAQGENQPQHF
cdr3_nt: TGTGCCAGCAGCCAGGCACAGGGGGAAAATCAGCCCCAGCATTTT

clone_size: -
d_call: -
v_call: TRBV3-1
j_call: TRBJ1-1
cdr3_aa: CASSQEGGTMNTEAFF
cdr3_nt: TGTGCCAGCAGCCAAGAGGGAGGCACAATGAACACTGAAGCTTTCTTT

clone_size: -
d_call: -
v_call: TRBV12-3/TRBV12-4
j_call: TRBJ1-5
cdr3_aa: CASKGGVSNQPQHF
cdr3_nt: TGTGCCAGCAAAGGGGGAGTCAGCAATCAGCCCCAGCATTTT

clone_size: -
d_call: TRBD1
v_call: TRBV28
j_call: TRBJ1-5
cdr3_aa: CASSDPGQNQPQHF
cdr3_nt: TGTGCCAGCAGTGATCCGGGACAGAATCAGCCCCAGCATTTT

clone_size: -
d_call: -
v_call: TRBV9
j_call: TRBJ2-3
cdr3_aa: CASSVATAGTSDTQYF
cdr3_nt: TGTGCCAGCAGCGTAGCTACGGCGGGGACCTCGGATACGCAGTATTTT

clone_size: -
d_call: -
v_call: TRBV5-1
j_call: TRBJ2-3
cdr3_aa: CASSLEARTDTQYF
cdr3_nt: TGCGCCAGCAGCTTGGAGGCCCGCACAGATACGCAGTATTTT

clone_size: -
d_call: -
v_call: TRBV20-1
j_call: TRBJ1-5
cdr3_aa: CSTRSGNQPQHF
cdr3_nt: TGCAGTACTAGATCGGGGAATCAGCCCCAGCATTTT

clone_size: once
d_call: -
v_call: TRBV11-2
j_call: TRBJ1-5
cdr3_aa: CASSLDWDSNQPQHF
cdr3_nt: TGTGCCAGCAGCTTAGATTGGGACAGCAATCAGCCCCAGCATTTT

clone_size: -
d_call: TRBD1
v_call: TRBV29-1
j_call: TRBJ1-1
cdr3_aa: CSVEEQGGTEAFF
cdr3_nt: TGCAGCGTTGAAGAACAGGGGGGCACTGAAGCTTTCTTT

clone_size: -
d_call: TRBD2
v_call: TRBV7-2
j_call: TRBJ2-1
cdr3_aa: CASSLVGGGAYNEQFF
cdr3_nt: TGTGCCAGCAGCTTAGTTGGCGGGGGAGCTTACAATGAGCAGTTCTTC

clone_size: -
d_call: -
v_call: TRBV7-9
j_call: TRBJ1-1
cdr3_aa: CASSLDGREGNTEAFF
cdr3_nt: TGTGCCAGCAGCTTAGATGGACGGGAAGGGAACACTGAAGCTTTCTTT

clone_size: -
d_call: TRBD1
v_call: TRBV27
j_call: TRBJ1-6
cdr3_aa: CASSSGQGYNSPLHF
cdr3_nt: TGTGCCAGCAGTTCCGGACAGGGGTATAATTCACCCCTCCACTTT

clone_size: -
d_call: -
v_call: TRBV20-1
j_call: TRBJ1-5
cdr3_aa: CSAATGYSNQPQHF
cdr3_nt: TGCAGTGCTGCAACGGGTTATAGCAATCAGCCCCAGCATTTT

clone_size: -
d_call: TRBD2
v_call: TRBV28
j_call: TRBJ2-1
cdr3_aa: CASSSWASGGPNEQFF
cdr3_nt: TGTGCCAGCAGTTCTTGGGCGAGCGGGGGACCGAATGAGCAGTTCTTC

clone_size: -
d_call: TRBD2
v_call: TRBV27
j_call: TRBJ2-3
cdr3_aa: CASTTLGAGGTDTQYF
cdr3_nt: TGTGCCAGCACCACGCTGGGCGCGGGGGGGACAGATACGCAGTATTTT

clone_size: -
d_call: -
v_call: TRBV19
j_call: TRBJ2-2
cdr3_aa: CASSTGLFANTGELFF
cdr3_nt: TGTGCCAGTAGTACCGGTCTGTTCGCGAACACCGGGGAGCTGTTTTTT

clone_size: -
d_call: -
v_call: TRBV29-1
j_call: TRBJ1-6
cdr3_aa: CSVRDGYNSPLHF
cdr3_nt: TGCAGCGTCCGCGACGGCTATAATTCACCCCTCCACTTT

clone_size: -
d_call: -
v_call: TRBV6-1
j_call: TRBJ2-2
cdr3_aa: CASRRRRAAVDTGELFF
cdr3_nt: TGTGCCAGCAGGAGACGCAGGGCGGCGGTGGACACCGGGGAGCTGTTTTTT

clone_size: once
d_call: TRBD1
v_call: TRBV30
j_call: TRBJ1-2
cdr3_aa: CAWSGGGGYGYTF
cdr3_nt: TGTGCCTGGAGTGGAGGGGGCGGCTATGGCTACACCTTC

clone_size: -
d_call: -
v_call: TRBV27
j_call: TRBJ1-6
cdr3_aa: CASTRTSQNSPLHF
cdr3_nt: TGTGCCAGCACGAGGACCTCGCAAAATTCACCCCTCCACTTT

clone_size: -
d_call: TRBD1
v_call: TRBV20-1
j_call: TRBJ1-5
cdr3_aa: CSAMSLRGTVQNQPQHF
cdr3_nt: TGCAGTGCAATGAGCTTACGAGGGACAGTCCAGAATCAGCCCCAGCATTTT

clone_size: -
d_call: -
v_call: TRBV29-1
j_call: TRBJ2-5
cdr3_aa: CSVEAQQETQYF
cdr3_nt: TGCAGCGTTGAAGCACAGCAAGAGACCCAGTACTTC

clone_size: -
d_call: -
v_call: TRBV6-6
j_call: TRBJ2-5
cdr3_aa: CASWLSQETQYF
cdr3_nt: TGTGCCAGCTGGTTGTCTCAAGAGACCCAGTACTTC

clone_size: -
d_call: -
v_call: TRBV6-2/TRBV6-3
j_call: TRBJ1-5
cdr3_aa: CASSPPPDWNSNQPQHF
cdr3_nt: TGTGCCAGCAGCCCACCCCCGGACTGGAATAGCAATCAGCCCCAGCATTTT

clone_size: -
d_call: -
v_call: TRBV6-5
j_call: TRBJ1-5
cdr3_aa: CASSYGGSGQPQHF
cdr3_nt: TGTGCCAGCAGTTACGGAGGGTCGGGACAGCCCCAGCATTTT

clone_size: few
d_call: -
v_call: TRBV7-2
j_call: TRBJ2-3
cdr3_aa: CASSLVRGRTDTQYF
cdr3_nt: TGTGCCAGCAGCTTAGTTCGGGGGCGAACAGATACGCAGTATTTT

clone_size: -
d_call: -
v_call: TRBV29-1
j_call: TRBJ1-5
cdr3_aa: CSASEENNQPQHF
cdr3_nt: TGCAGCGCCTCAGAGGAAAACAATCAGCCCCAGCATTTT

clone_size: -
d_call: TRBD1
v_call: TRBV2
j_call: TRBJ2-1
cdr3_aa: CASSAEQGYNEQFF
cdr3_nt: TGTGCCAGCAGTGCCGAACAGGGGTACAATGAGCAGTTCTTC

clone_size: -
d_call: -
v_call: TRBV7-9
j_call: TRBJ2-1
cdr3_aa: CASSPGQGLSSYNEQFF
cdr3_nt: TGTGCCAGCAGCCCAGGACAGGGACTAAGCTCCTACAATGAGCAGTTCTTC

clone_size: once
d_call: TRBD1
v_call: TRBV12-3/TRBV12-4
j_call: TRBJ2-5
cdr3_aa: CASNLPLPDRGQETQYF
cdr3_nt: TGTGCCAGCAATCTACCTCTCCCGGACAGGGGGCAGGAGACCCAGTACTTC

clone_size: -
d_call: TRBD2
v_call: TRBV3-1
j_call: TRBJ2-2
cdr3_aa: CATQRLAGGGSYAGELFF
cdr3_nt: TGTGCCACCCAAAGACTAGCGGGGGGGGGATCTTACGCCGGGGAGCTGTTTTTT

clone_size: -
d_call: -
v_call: TRBV5-1
j_call: TRBJ2-3
cdr3_aa: CASSLQTSTSTDTQYF
cdr3_nt: TGCGCCAGCAGCTTACAGACATCTACTAGCACAGATACGCAGTATTTT

clone_size: -
d_call: TRBD1
v_call: TRBV6-5
j_call: TRBJ2-1
cdr3_aa: CASSSRQGDYNEQFF
cdr3_nt: TGTGCCAGCAGTTCTCGACAGGGGGACTACAATGAGCAGTTCTTC

clone_size: once
d_call: -
v_call: TRBV2
j_call: TRBJ2-7
cdr3_aa: CASSEVTSYEQYF
cdr3_nt: TGTGCCAGCAGTGAAGTGACGAGCTACGAGCAGTACTTC